The next 32 T cell receptor beta chains were all read from a single sample in a study of PD-L1 blockade in urothelial cancer. The protocol was immunoSEQ multiplex PCR, while the TCRdb copy is restricted to in-frame clones and leaves out a portion. The table shows 44,000 or so clones, with roughly four fifths occurring only once. The sequences come from PBMCs, collected around atezolizumab (anti-PD-L1) treatment. These TCRs come from a man aged 65 to 85 with urothelial cancer.

This chain links TRBV7-2 with TRBJ1-1; 9 nucleotides match TRBD1. This CDR3 contains 14 residues. Germline CDR1 and CDR2: SGHTA and FQGNSA. The V segment lost 8 bases and the J segment 0 bases; nucleotides outside the gene matches: 4. Here the CDR3 reads CASETGGMNTEAFF. CDR3 nucleotides: TGTGCCAGCGAGACAGGGGGAATGAACACTGAAGCTTTCTTT.

This chain links TRBV9 with TRBJ2-5, with 11 bases matching TRBD1. The CDR3 spans 15 residues. From germline, CDR1 is SGDLS and CDR2 YYNGEE. V lost 7 bases, J lost 4 bases, and 9 bases stayed unmatched. Here the CDR3 reads CASARGTGGGETQYF. The DNA of the CDR3 is TGTGCCAGCGCCCGCGGGACAGGGGGTGGAGAGACCCAGTACTTC.

The rearrangement joins TRBV28 to TRBJ2-7, with 8 positions matching TRBD2. The CDR3 is made up of 16 amino acids. With 0 bases clipped from V and 0 bases from J, the junction kept 4 bases outside the gene matches. Germline CDR1 MDHEN, CDR2 SYDVKM. In nucleotides, the CDR3 is TGTGCCAGCAGTTTATGGTCGGGAGGGATCTCCTACGAGCAGTACTTC. Its protein product is CASSLWSGGISYEQYF. Combining the CDR3 with reference TRBV28 and TRBJ2-7 gives the whole variable domain DVKVTQSSRYLVKRTGEKVFLECVQDMDHENMFWYRQDPGLGLRLIYFSYDVKMKEKGDIPEGYSVSREKKERFSLILESASTNQTSMYLCASSLWSGGISYEQYFGPGTRLTVT.

The V call is TRBV28, the J call TRBJ1-1; 9 bases are a match to TRBD1. The trim removed 4 bases at V and 5 bases at J, leaving 5 bases unmatched. Per the germline V gene, CDR1 is MDHEN and CDR2 is SYDVKM. This CDR3 is built from 14 residues. CDR3 sequence reads: CASSSHRGLTEAFF. In nucleotides, the CDR3 is TGTGCCAGCAGTTCACACAGGGGGCTGACTGAAGCTTTCTTT.

This chain joins TRBV28 and TRBJ2-3; TRBD2 aligns across 11 bases. Germline CDR1 MDHEN, CDR2 SYDVKM. V lost 10 bases, J lost 2 bases, and 5 bases stayed unmatched. The CDR3 length is 14 residues. The CDR3, as DNA: TGTGCCACCAGACTAGCGGGACCCACAGATACGCAGTATTTT. This sequence encodes CATRLAGPTDTQYF.

This CDR3 reads CASTPWGGVDHEQYF. The DNA of the CDR3 is TGTGCCAGTACCCCATGGGGAGGCGTGGACCACGAGCAGTACTTC. The chain recombines TRBV19 with TRBJ2-7; D might be TRBD2 (6 bases). Germline V gene lookup returns CDR1 LNHDA and CDR2 SQIVND (reference sequence). The ends were cut back, 7 bases at V and 5 bases at J, with 21 bases in the middle. This CDR3 spans 15 amino acids.

The table lists this clone with a few counts. The chain recombines TRBV9 with TRBJ2-2, with D perhaps matching TRBD2 (6 bases). The germline V gene has CDR1 SGDLS and CDR2 YYNGEE. The CDR3 has 15 residues. V was shortened by 2 bases and J by 1 base, with 9 bases between the two germline ends. DNA of the CDR3: TGTGCCAGCAGCGTTGGAGCGGGGAACACCGGGGAGCTGTTTTTT. Translated: CASSVGAGNTGELFF.

V is TRBV5-4 and J is TRBJ2-2; tentatively, D is TRBD2 (6 bases). The germline CDR1 and CDR2 sequences are SGHNT and YYREEE (reference sequence). V was trimmed by 2 bases and J by 0 bases, leaving 11 bases between them. CDR3 length: 16 residues. The CDR3 DNA is TGTGCCAGCAGCTTCGGGAGCGGTGCGAACACCGGGGAGCTGTTTTTT. Translating it yields CASSFGSGANTGELFF. Together with reference TRBV5-4 and TRBJ2-2, the CDR3 gives the full variable domain: ETGVTQSPTHLIKTRGQQVTLRCSSQSGHNTVSWYQQALGQGPQFIFQYYREEENGRGNFPPRFSGLQFPNYSSELNVNALELDDSALYLCASSFGSGANTGELFFGEGSRLTVL.

The chain combines TRBV19 with TRBJ2-1, with TRBD2 matching 8 bases. This CDR3 has 14 residues. CDR1 is LNHDA, CDR2 SQIVND, per germline (reference sequence). The V gene end was trimmed by 6 bases and the J gene end by 6 bases; junction bases not matched to a gene: 7. CDR3 amino acids: CASRPGGDRNEQFF. In nucleotides, the CDR3 is TGTGCCAGTAGGCCGGGGGGGGATCGCAATGAGCAGTTCTTC.

The chain couples TRBV7-2 to TRBJ1-5; perhaps TRBD1 as D (6 bases). V gave up 5 bases and J gave up 4 bases, with 15 bases separating them. There are 15 residues in the CDR3. Per germline, CDR1 SGHTA and CDR2 FQGNSA. CDR3 protein: CASSRWGGPNQPQHF. The CDR3 DNA reads TGTGCCAGCAGCCGTTGGGGGGGCCCTAATCAGCCCCAGCATTTT.

CDR3 residues: CASSGTGTEAFF. The CDR3 DNA is TGTGCCAGCAGTGGGACAGGAACTGAAGCTTTCTTT. This chain uses TRBV2 with TRBJ1-1; 7 positions match TRBD1. CDR1 is SNHLY, CDR2 FYNNEI, per germline. V lost 4 bases, J lost 5 bases, and 1 base stayed unmatched. The CDR3 is made up of 12 amino acids. The whole variable domain, filled in from reference TRBV2 and TRBJ1-1, reads EPEVTQTPSHQVTQMGQEVILRCVPISNHLYFYWYRQILGQKVEFLVSFYNNEISEKSEIFDDQFSVERPDGSNFTLKIRSTKLEDSAMYFCASSGTGTEAFFGQGTRLTVV.

This clone appeared once. The chain is built from TRBV5-8 and TRBJ2-1; TRBD1 matches 11 bases. Germline V lookup: CDR1 SGHTS, CDR2 YDEGEE. The CDR3 runs 17 residues. V lost 4 bases to trimming and J lost 7 bases; unmatched junction nucleotides: 13. CDR3: CASSVGTGGPNNNEQFF. The DNA of the CDR3 is TGTGCCAGCAGCGTTGGGACAGGGGGTCCCAACAATAATGAGCAGTTCTTC.

The CDR3 DNA follows: TGTGCCAGCTCACCACCCCAGGGTGCACCCCTCCACTTT. Encoded protein: CASSPPQGAPLHF. The chain carries TRBV18 and TRBJ1-6; D possibly corresponds to TRBD1 (5 bases). The V gene's germline CDR1 is KGHSH and CDR2 LQKENI. There are 13 residues in the CDR3. Trimming stripped 0 bases from V and 11 bases from J, with 8 bases between.

The gene calls are TRBV4-1 and TRBJ1-2, with D unresolved. CDR1 MGHRA and CDR2 YSYEKL come from the germline V gene. Between the trimmed V and J ends, which lost 0 bases and 4 bases, there was a span of 12 bases. The CDR3 runs to 15 residues. CDR3 sequence reads: CASSQDYPGGYGYTF. The CDR3 DNA sequence: TGCGCCAGCAGCCAAGATTATCCAGGTGGCTATGGCTACACCTTC.

This rearrangement joins TRBV5-1 to TRBJ2-3; no clear D. V gave up 0 bases and J gave up 0 bases, with 8 bases separating them. The CDR3 has 15 residues. Germline V CDR1 and CDR2: SGHRS, YFSETQ. The CDR3 sequence is CASSLDRSSTDTQYF. In nucleotides, the CDR3 is TGCGCCAGCAGCTTGGACCGGTCTAGCACAGATACGCAGTATTTT.

This CDR3 is CASSLGTSGSVTGELFF. CDR3 DNA: TGTGCCAGCAGCTTGGGGACTAGCGGGAGCGTTACCGGGGAGCTGTTTTTT. This chain connects TRBV5-4 to TRBJ2-2; the match to TRBD2 covers 13 bases. This CDR3 spans 17 amino acids. V dropped 0 bases and J dropped 5; count of bases not matched to a gene: 4. The germline V gene has CDR1 SGHNT and CDR2 YYREEE (reference sequence).

This clone was seen a handful of times. V usage is TRBV6-5 and J usage is TRBJ1-3, with D possibly matching TRBD1 (5 bases). Trimming shortened V by 0 bases and J by 2 bases, and 11 bases separated the two germline ends. CDR1 MNHEY and CDR2 SVGAGI come from the germline V gene. This CDR3 is built from 16 residues. Written as DNA, the CDR3 is TGTGCCAGCAGTTACTCGAACCCAGGGACTGGAAACACCATATATTTT. Amino acids: CASSYSNPGTGNTIYF.

The chain carries TRBV6-5 and TRBJ1-6, with 10 positions matching TRBD1. Trimming removed 6 bases from V and 7 bases from J; junction bases left unmatched: 6. This CDR3 has 15 residues. The germline CDR1 and CDR2 sequences are MNHEY and SVGAGI. CDR3 nucleotide sequence: TGTGCCAGCAGGCGTGGGGACAGGGGAAATTCACCCCTCCACTTT. Translated: CASRRGDRGNSPLHF.

The chain combines TRBV15 with TRBJ1-2; D uncertain. This CDR3 spans 16 amino acids. Germline assignment: CDR1 LNHNV and CDR2 YYDKDF (reference sequence). Trimming shortened V by 3 bases and J by 2 bases, and 16 bases separated the two germline ends. As DNA, the CDR3 is TGTGCCACCAGCAGTGGGCAGACCCCAAGAAACTATGGCTACACCTTC. Protein product: CATSSGQTPRNYGYTF.

The chain uses TRBV25-1 and TRBJ2-7; 7 bases match TRBD2. J lost 4 bases, V lost 3 bases, and 9 bases had no gene match. This CDR3 has 15 residues. Germline assignment: CDR1 MGHDK and CDR2 SYGVNS. CDR3 nucleotide sequence: TGTGCCAGCAGTGACCGGGGGGTCCTCGAATACGAGCAGTACTTC. This sequence encodes CASSDRGVLEYEQYF.

This clone was observed once. The V gene is TRBV6-1, the J gene TRBJ2-3; 8 positions agree with TRBD1. CDR1 is MNHNS, CDR2 SASEGT, per germline. This CDR3 is 15 amino acids long. After removal of 2 bases from V and 4 bases from J, the junction contained 5 bases not matched to a gene. DNA for the CDR3: TGTGCCAGCAGTGAACCCAGGGGGCGCGCAGATACGCAGTATTTT. Translation gives CASSEPRGRADTQYF.

This clone was detected a few times. This chain joins TRBV4-3 and TRBJ2-1; TRBD2 matches at 9 bases. V shed 0 bases and J 6 bases; nucleotides not matched to a gene: 3. The CDR3 covers 15 residues. Germline CDR1 is LGHNA and CDR2 is YSLEER. The CDR3: CASSQDSGGGNEQFF. CDR3 DNA: TGCGCCAGCAGCCAAGATAGCGGGGGTGGCAATGAGCAGTTCTTC.

The CDR3 DNA follows: TGTGCCAGCACCGAACGAGGGTGGGATTACACCTTC. This encodes CASTERGWDYTF. The chain recombines TRBV5-6 with TRBJ1-2, with D unresolved. Germline assignment: CDR1 SGHDT and CDR2 YYEEEE. The CDR3 extends over 12 amino acids. V was trimmed by 6 bases and J by 11 bases, leaving 17 bases between them.

This clone has only a few counts. The rearrangement links TRBV6-6 to TRBJ1-3; D gene uncertain. CDR1 and CDR2 (germline): MNHNY, SVGAGI (reference sequence). The length of the CDR3 is 14 residues. The germline V and J ends were trimmed by 8 bases and 2 bases, with 13 bases remaining between them. The CDR3 is CASWSGLTGNTIYF. CDR3 DNA sequence: TGTGCCAGCTGGTCTGGACTGACTGGAAACACCATATATTTT.

This chain joins TRBV5-4 and TRBJ2-5; 9 bases map to TRBD2. The V segment lost 7 bases and the J segment 5 bases; nucleotides outside the gene matches: 12. Germline-derived CDR1 and CDR2 are SGHNT and YYREEE (reference sequence). CDR3 size: 15 residues. The CDR3 protein is CASALGGGAGETQYF. For the CDR3, the DNA is TGTGCCAGCGCCCTGGGCGGGGGGGCCGGTGAGACCCAGTACTTC.

This clone was counted a few times. The chain recombines TRBV10-1 with TRBJ2-7; D is undetermined. The CDR3 totals 11 residues. CDR1 and CDR2 (germline): WNHNN, SYGVQD (reference sequence). V was trimmed by 5 bases and J by 4 bases, leaving 6 bases between them. The CDR3, as DNA: TGCGCCAGCAGTTTGCGGTACGAGCAGTACTTC. This sequence encodes CASSLRYEQYF.

This clone occurred a few times. The chain has TRBV13 and TRBJ2-1; TRBD2 matches at 8 bases. The CDR3 loop spans 12 amino acids. V lost 7 bases, J lost 9 bases, and 5 bases stayed unmatched. Germline CDR1 PRHDT, CDR2 FYEKMQ (reference sequence). For the CDR3, the DNA is TGTGCCAGCATCTCTCGGGGGGGTGAGCAGTTCTTC. This translates into CASISRGGEQFF. The whole variable domain, filled in from reference TRBV13 and TRBJ2-1, reads AAGVIQSPRHLIKEKRETATLKCYPIPRHDTVYWYQQGPGQDPQFLISFYEKMQSDKGSIPDRFSAQQFSDYHSELNMSSLELGDSALYFCASISRGGEQFFGPGTRLTVL.

CDR3 in amino acids: CSVEVRRDRGYGYTF. CDR3 DNA sequence: TGCAGCGTTGAAGTCCGCCGGGACAGAGGGTATGGCTACACCTTC. The chain joins TRBV29-1 to TRBJ1-2; 7 bases align to TRBD1. Germline CDR1 is SQVTM and CDR2 is ANQGSEA. The CDR3 consists of 15 residues. With V trimmed by 1 base and J by 5 bases, 10 bases remained unmatched.

The chain couples TRBV28 to TRBJ1-5; tentative D call: TRBD1 (5 bases). V shed 7 bases and J shed 3 bases, with 13 bases lying between them. CDR3 size: 14 residues. The germline gives CDR1 MDHEN, CDR2 SYDVKM. In nucleotides, the CDR3 is TGTGCCAGCATGGGGCAGGGCCTCAATCAGCCCCAGCATTTT. Encoded protein: CASMGQGLNQPQHF.

This clone was seen once. CDR3 in amino acids: CASSPDGVNTIYF. In DNA, the CDR3 is TGCGCCAGCAGCCCCGACGGAGTAAACACCATATATTTT. V usage is TRBV5-1 and J usage is TRBJ1-3; D gene uncertain. The CDR3 extends over 13 amino acids. Trimming stripped 4 bases from V and 6 bases from J, with 11 bases between. The germline V gene encodes CDR1 SGHRS and CDR2 YFSETQ.

This clone was found a few times. J is TRBJ1-1 and V is TRBV28; 11 bases line up with TRBD1. The ends lost 5 bases at V and 2 bases at J; junction bases unmatched: 7. Germline values: CDR1 MDHEN, CDR2 SYDVKM. This CDR3 is built from 16 residues. CDR3 sequence reads: CASSRGQGAPNTEAFF. The CDR3 nucleotides read TGTGCCAGCAGTCGAGGACAGGGGGCCCCTAACACTGAAGCTTTCTTT.

The gene calls are TRBV9 and TRBJ1-6; unclear D gene. The V and J ends lost 4 bases and 6 bases respectively, with 8 bases between them. The length of the CDR3 is 13 residues. Looked up from germline, CDR1 is SGDLS and CDR2 is YYNGEE. The CDR3 region has the DNA TGTGCCAGCAGCAGCGAAAGTAATTCACCCCTCCACTTT. Its translation: CASSSESNSPLHF. The whole variable domain, remainder taken from reference TRBV9 and TRBJ1-6, is DSGVTQTPKHLITATGQRVTLRCSPRSGDLSVYWYQQSLDQGLQFLIQYYNGEERAKGNILERFSAQQFPDLHSELNLSSLELGDSALYFCASSSESNSPLHFGNGTRLTVT.